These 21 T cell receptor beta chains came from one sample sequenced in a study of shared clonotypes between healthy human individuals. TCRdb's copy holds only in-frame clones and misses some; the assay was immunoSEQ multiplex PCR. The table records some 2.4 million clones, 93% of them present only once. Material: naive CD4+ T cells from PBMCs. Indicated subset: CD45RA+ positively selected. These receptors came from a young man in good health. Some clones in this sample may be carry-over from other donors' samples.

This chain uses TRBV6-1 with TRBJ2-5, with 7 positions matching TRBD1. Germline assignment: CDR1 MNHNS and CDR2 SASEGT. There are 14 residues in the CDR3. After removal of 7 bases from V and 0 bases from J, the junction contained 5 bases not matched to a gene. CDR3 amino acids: CASNLGTDQETQYF. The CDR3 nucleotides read TGTGCCAGCAACCTCGGGACAGACCAAGAGACCCAGTACTTC.

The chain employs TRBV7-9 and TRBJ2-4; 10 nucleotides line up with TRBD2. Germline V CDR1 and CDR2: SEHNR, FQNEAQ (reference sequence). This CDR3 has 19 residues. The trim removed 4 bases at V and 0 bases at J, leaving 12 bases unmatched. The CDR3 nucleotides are TGTGCCAGCAGCTCCTCGCCGGAGACTAGCGGGTTAGCCAAAAACATTCAGTACTTC. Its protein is CASSSSPETSGLAKNIQYF.

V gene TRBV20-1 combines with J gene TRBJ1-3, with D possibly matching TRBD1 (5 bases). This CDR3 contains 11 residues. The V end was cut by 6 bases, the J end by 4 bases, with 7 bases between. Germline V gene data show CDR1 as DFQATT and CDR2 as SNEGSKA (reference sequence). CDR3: CSAYRGNTIYF. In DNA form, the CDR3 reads TGCAGTGCCTACAGGGGAAACACCATATATTTT.

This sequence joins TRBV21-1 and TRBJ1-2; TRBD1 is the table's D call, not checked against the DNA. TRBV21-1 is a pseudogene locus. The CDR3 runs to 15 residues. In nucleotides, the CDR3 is TGTGCCAGCAGCAAAGCGGGACAGGGTAACTATGGCTACACCTTC. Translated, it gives CASSKAGQGNYGYTF.

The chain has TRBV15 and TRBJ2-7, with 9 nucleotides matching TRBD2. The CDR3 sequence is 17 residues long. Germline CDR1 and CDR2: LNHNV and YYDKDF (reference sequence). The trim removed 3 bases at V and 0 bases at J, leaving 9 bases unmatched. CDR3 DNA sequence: TGTGCCACCAGCAGGACCCTCGATAGCGGGAGCTCCTACGAGCAGTACTTC. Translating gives CATSRTLDSGSSYEQYF.

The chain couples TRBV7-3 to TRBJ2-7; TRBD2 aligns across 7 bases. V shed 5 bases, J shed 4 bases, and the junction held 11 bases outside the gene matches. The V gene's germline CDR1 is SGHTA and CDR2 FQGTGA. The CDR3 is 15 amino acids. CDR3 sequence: CASSIQPGLPYEQYF. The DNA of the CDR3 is TGTGCCAGCAGCATACAACCGGGACTACCTTACGAGCAGTACTTC.

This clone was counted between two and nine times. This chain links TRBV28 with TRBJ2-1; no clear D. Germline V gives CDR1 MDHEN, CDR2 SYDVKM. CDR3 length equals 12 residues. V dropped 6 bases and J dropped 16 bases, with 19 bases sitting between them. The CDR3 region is CASSLSYSNPFF. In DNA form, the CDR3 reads TGTGCCAGCAGCCTAAGTTATTCGAACCCATTCTTC.

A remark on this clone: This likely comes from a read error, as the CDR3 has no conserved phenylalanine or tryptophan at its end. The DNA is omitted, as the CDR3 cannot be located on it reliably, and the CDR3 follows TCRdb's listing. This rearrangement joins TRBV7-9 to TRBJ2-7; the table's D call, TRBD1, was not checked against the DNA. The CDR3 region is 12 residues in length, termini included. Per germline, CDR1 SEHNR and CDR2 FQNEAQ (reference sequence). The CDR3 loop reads CASSFSGDRAAL.

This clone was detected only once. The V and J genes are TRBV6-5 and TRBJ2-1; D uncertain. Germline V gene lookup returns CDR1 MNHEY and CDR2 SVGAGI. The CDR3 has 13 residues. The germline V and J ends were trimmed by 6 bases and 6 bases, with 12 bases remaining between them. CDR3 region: CASSLWLSNEQFF. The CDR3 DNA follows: TGTGCCAGCAGCCTCTGGCTGTCCAATGAGCAGTTCTTC.

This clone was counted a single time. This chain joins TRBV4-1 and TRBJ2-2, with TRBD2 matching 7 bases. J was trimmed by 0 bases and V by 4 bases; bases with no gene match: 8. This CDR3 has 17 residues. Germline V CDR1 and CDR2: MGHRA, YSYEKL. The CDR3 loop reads CASSLPRGDTNTGELFF. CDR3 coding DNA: TGCGCCAGCAGCCTCCCTCGGGGGGATACGAACACCGGGGAGCTGTTTTTT.

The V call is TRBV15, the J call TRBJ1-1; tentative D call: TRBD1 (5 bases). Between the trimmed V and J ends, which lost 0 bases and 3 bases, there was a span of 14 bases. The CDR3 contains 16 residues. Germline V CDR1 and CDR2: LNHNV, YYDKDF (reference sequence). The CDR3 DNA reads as TGTGCCACCAGCAGAGATAATTCGGGGCCCGACACTGAAGCTTTCTTT. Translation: CATSRDNSGPDTEAFF.

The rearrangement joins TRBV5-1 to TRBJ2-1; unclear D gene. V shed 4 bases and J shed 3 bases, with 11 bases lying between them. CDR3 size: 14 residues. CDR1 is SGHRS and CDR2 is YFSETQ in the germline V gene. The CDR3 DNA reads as TGCGCCAGCAGCCCCTTAACAAGCTACAATGAGCAGTTCTTC. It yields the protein CASSPLTSYNEQFF.

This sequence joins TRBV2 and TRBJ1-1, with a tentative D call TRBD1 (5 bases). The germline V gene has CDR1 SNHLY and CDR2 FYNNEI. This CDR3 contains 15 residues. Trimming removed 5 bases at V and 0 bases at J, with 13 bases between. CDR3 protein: CASSIRRGMNTEAFF. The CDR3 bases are TGTGCCAGCAGTATTCGGAGGGGAATGAACACTGAAGCTTTCTTT.

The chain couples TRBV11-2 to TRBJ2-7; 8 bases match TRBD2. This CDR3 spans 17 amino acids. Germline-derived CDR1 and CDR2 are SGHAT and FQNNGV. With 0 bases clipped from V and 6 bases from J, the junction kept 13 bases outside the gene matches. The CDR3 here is CASSLDLNGRAIVEQYF. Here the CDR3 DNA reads TGTGCCAGCAGCTTAGATCTGAACGGGAGGGCCATCGTCGAGCAGTACTTC.

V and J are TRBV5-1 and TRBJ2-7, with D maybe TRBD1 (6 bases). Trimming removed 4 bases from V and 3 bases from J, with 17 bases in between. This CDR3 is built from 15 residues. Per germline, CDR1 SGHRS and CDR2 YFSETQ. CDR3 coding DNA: TGCGCCAGCAGCCCCGGGACATCAATACACTACGAGCAGTACTTC. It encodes CASSPGTSIHYEQYF.

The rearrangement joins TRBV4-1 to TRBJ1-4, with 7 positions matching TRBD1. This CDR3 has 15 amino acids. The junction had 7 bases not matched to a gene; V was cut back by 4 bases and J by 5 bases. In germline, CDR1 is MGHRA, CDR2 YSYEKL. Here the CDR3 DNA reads TGCGCCAGCAGCCGACCGGGACAGCAAAATGAAAAACTGTTTTTT. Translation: CASSRPGQQNEKLFF.

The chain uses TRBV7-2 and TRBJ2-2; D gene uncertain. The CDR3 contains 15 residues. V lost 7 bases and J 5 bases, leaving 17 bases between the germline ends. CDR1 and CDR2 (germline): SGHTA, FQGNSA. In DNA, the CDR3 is TGTGCCAGCATACGGTCGGTAGTCGGGACCGGGGAGCTGTTTTTT. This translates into CASIRSVVGTGELFF.

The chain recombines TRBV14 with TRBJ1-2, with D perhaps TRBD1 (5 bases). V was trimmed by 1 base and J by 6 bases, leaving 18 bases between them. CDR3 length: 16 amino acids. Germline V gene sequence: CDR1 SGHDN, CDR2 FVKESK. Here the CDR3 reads CASSQALGEVGHGYTF. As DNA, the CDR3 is TGTGCCAGCAGCCAAGCTTTAGGGGAAGTAGGCCATGGCTACACCTTC.

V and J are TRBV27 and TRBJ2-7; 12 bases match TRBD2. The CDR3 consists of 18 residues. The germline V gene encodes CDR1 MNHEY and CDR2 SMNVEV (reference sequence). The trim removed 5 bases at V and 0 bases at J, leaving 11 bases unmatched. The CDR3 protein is CASSRTGGTSGFSYEQYF. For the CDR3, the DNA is TGTGCCAGCAGTCGGACAGGGGGGACTAGCGGGTTCTCCTACGAGCAGTACTTC.

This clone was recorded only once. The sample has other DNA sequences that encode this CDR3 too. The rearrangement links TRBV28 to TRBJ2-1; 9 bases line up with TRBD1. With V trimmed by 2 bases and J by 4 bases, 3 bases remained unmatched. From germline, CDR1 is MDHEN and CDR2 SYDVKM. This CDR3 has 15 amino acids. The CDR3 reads CASSLTGGSYNEQFF. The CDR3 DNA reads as TGTGCCAGCAGTTTAACAGGGGGCAGTTACAATGAGCAGTTCTTC.

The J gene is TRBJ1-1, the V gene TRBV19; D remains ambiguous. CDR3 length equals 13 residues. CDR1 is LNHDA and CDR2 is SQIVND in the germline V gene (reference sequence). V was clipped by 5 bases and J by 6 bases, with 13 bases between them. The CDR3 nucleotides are TGTGCCAGTAGTCCGACATGGCGGTCTGAAGCTTTCTTT. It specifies CASSPTWRSEAFF.